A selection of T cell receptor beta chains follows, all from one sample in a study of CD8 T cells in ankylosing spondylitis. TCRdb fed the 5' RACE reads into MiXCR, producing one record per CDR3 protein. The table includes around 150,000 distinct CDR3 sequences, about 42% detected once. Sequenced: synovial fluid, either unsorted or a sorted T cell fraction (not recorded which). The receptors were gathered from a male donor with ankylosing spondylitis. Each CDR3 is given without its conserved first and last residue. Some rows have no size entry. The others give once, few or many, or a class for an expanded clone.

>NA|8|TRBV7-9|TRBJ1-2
ASSLIQAD
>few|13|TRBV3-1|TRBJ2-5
ASSQGSTIVETQY
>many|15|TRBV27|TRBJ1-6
ASRRLDFRSDNSPLH
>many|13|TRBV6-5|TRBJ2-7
ASSYSSGGPYEQY
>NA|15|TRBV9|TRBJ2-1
ASSVSSGRTSYNERF
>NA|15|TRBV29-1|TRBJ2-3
SVEGPLAGSSTDTQY
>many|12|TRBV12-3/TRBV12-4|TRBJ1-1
ASSLNGGNTEAF
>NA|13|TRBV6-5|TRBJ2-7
ASSYGDPGLYEQY
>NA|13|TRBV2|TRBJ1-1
ASSEFTGVNTEAF
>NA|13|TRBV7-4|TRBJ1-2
ASRPSDRSNYGYT
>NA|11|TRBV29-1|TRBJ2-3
SAEDSFGDTQY